Below, 3 T cell receptor beta chains from the same sample are listed, as sequenced in a study of cytomegalovirus exposure and HLA in healthy donors (dated by TCRdb to the late 2010s). The method was the immunoSEQ multiplex PCR assay. For the multiplex PCR, a mixture combining 60 forward primers for TCR Vbeta segments and 13 reverse primers for TCR Jbeta segments was used. TCRdb's version of the immuneACCESS table is confined to in-frame rearrangements and falls short of the full clone set. An unresolved V gene accounts for under half of the shortfall where checked; the remainder is of unknown origin. This sample is represented by approximately 110,000 clones; roughly 71% of them were singletons. The ten largest clonotypes hold 4.2% of the sample. The material sequenced was PBMCs. The receptor source for this set is a woman aged 50 to 60 in good health and CMV-seropositive.

In its sample, this clone was seen a few times. The V and J genes are TRBV9 and TRBJ1-2, with D unclear. Trimming stripped 0 bases from V and 6 bases from J, with 15 bases between. The germline V gene has CDR1 SGDLS and CDR2 YYNGEE. The CDR3 has 15 residues. CDR3 coding DNA: TGTGCCAGCAGCGTAGCTATGAACCGGGTCCATGGCTACACCTTC. Translating gives CASSVAMNRVHGYTF.

The chain couples TRBV10-2 to TRBJ1-6; 9 positions match TRBD1. This CDR3 is 15 amino acids long. V was pared by 5 bases and J by 7 bases, with 6 bases of the junction left unmatched. Germline CDR1 WSHSY, CDR2 SAAADI. The DNA of the CDR3 is TGCGCCAGCAGTAGAGACAGGGGGTACAATTCACCCCTCCACTTT. It is translated as CASSRDRGYNSPLHF.

This clone occurred a few times. The chain couples TRBV4-2 to TRBJ1-6, with no clear D. V lost 0 bases and J 6 bases, leaving 12 bases between the germline ends. Per the germline V gene, CDR1 is LGHNA and CDR2 is YNFKEQ. The CDR3 has 16 residues. CDR3 bases: TGTGCCAGCAGCCAAGATCCGGGAGCTACTAATTCACCCCTCCACTTT. Translating it yields CASSQDPGATNSPLHF.